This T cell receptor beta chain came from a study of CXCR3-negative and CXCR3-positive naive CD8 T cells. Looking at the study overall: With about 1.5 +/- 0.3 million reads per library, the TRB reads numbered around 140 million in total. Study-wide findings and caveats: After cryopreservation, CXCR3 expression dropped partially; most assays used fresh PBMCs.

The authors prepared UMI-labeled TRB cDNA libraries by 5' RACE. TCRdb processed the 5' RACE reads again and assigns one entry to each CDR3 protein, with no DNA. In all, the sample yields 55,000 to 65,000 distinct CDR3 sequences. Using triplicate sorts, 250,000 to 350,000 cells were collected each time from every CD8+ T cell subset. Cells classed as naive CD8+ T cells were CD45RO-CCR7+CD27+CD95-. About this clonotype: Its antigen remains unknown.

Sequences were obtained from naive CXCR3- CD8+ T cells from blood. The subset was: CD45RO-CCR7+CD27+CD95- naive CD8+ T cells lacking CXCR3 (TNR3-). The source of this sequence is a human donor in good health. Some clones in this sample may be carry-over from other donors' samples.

The CDR3 region is CASSGEESSYEQYF. The rearrangement links TRBV7-9 to TRBJ2-7. The germline CDR1 and CDR2 sequences are SEHNR and FQNEAQ (reference sequence). The CDR3 contains 14 residues.